These 30 T cell receptor beta chains originate from one sample sequenced in a study of T cells after yellow fever vaccination. MiXCR was run by TCRdb on the 5' RACE reads, yielding one entry per CDR3 protein. The table has more than 450,000 distinct CDR3 sequences, 21% seen once. The sample was PBMCs, taken approximately 20 days after the first yellow fever vaccination. These receptors were collected from a man younger than 35 who received the YFV17D yellow fever vaccine.

Only a few counts were recorded for this clonotype. The chain combines TRBV12-3 or TRBV12-4 with TRBJ2-5, with D tentatively TRBD1 or TRBD2 (6 bases each). The CDR3 has 13 amino acids. V was cut by 6 bases and J by 5 bases, with 13 bases left in between. The CDR3 sequence is CASSIRGVETQYF. The CDR3 DNA sequence: TGTGCCAGCAGCATTAGGGGGGTGGAGACCCAGTACTTC.

In its sample, this clonotype was seen a few times. The chain links TRBV6-5 to TRBJ1-4, with D possibly matching TRBD1 (6 bases). Germline assignment: CDR1 MNHEY and CDR2 SVGAGI. The CDR3 has 15 residues. Trimming took 0 bases from V and 8 from J, leaving 13 bases between them. The CDR3 DNA reads as TGTGCCAGCAGTTACTCGCAGACAGGTCGAGAAAAACTGTTTTTT. Translated, it gives CASSYSQTGREKLFF.

This clonotype was picked up many times. The chain joins TRBV27 to TRBJ2-2, with 12 bases aligning to TRBD2. V gave up 7 bases and J gave up 4 bases; unmatched junction bases: 7. This CDR3 has 16 amino acids. The germline V gene encodes CDR1 MNHEY and CDR2 SMNVEV (reference sequence). This CDR3 reads CASKTSGGLSTGELFF. In DNA form, the CDR3 reads TGTGCCAGCAAGACTAGCGGGGGCTTGAGCACCGGGGAGCTGTTTTTT.

DNA for the CDR3: TGTGCCAGCAGTCAGGGAAGCTCCTACAATGAGCAGTTCTTC. Protein: CASSQGSSYNEQFF. The chain recombines TRBV28 with TRBJ2-1; weak D call: TRBD1 (5 bases). Germline CDR1 and CDR2: MDHEN and SYDVKM. Trimming left V 5 bases short and J 0 bases short, with 8 bases between. This CDR3 contains 14 residues. The variable domain in full, completed from reference TRBV28 and TRBJ2-1, reads DVKVTQSSRYLVKRTGEKVFLECVQDMDHENMFWYRQDPGLGLRLIYFSYDVKMKEKGDIPEGYSVSREKKERFSLILESASTNQTSMYLCASSQGSSYNEQFFGPGTRLTVL.

This clonotype was detected a few times. The rearrangement uses TRBV12-3 or TRBV12-4 and TRBJ2-7; 7 bases fit TRBD1. After removal of 4 bases from V and 3 bases from J, the junction contained 6 bases not matched to a gene. The CDR3 spans 14 residues. CDR3 in amino acids: CASSSTRDSYEQYV. The DNA for the CDR3 is TGTGCCAGCAGTTCTACTCGGGACAGCTACGAGCAGTACGTC.

The V gene is TRBV25-1, the J gene TRBJ2-5; TRBD2 matches 9 bases. After removal of 8 bases from V and 3 bases from J, the junction contained 10 bases not matched to a gene. This CDR3 is 15 amino acids long. Germline values: CDR1 MGHDK, CDR2 SYGVNS. DNA of the CDR3: TGTGCCAGCGTTACCCCGACTAGCGGCGAAGAGACCCAGTACTTC. Translation gives CASVTPTSGEETQYF. The whole variable domain, remainder taken from reference TRBV25-1 and TRBJ2-5, is EADIYQTPRYLVIGTGKKITLECSQTMGHDKMYWYQQDPGMELHLIHYSYGVNSTEKGDLSSESTVSRIRTEHFPLTLESARPSHTSQYLCASVTPTSGEETQYFGPGTRLLVL.

At least ten counts were recorded for this clonotype. This CDR3 reads CAWMGQEYNEQFF. The CDR3 nucleotides are TGTGCCTGGATGGGTCAGGAATACAATGAGCAGTTCTTC. The chain carries TRBV30 and TRBJ2-1; D call uncertain. The V end was cut by 4 bases, the J end by 4 bases, with 11 bases between. Germline assignment: CDR1 GTSNPN and CDR2 SVGIG (reference sequence). The CDR3 length is 13 residues.

The J gene is TRBJ1-5, the V gene TRBV4-3; D not certain. Deletions cut 0 bases from V and 1 base from J, with 10 bases between. The CDR3 length is 16 residues. Germline V gene lookup returns CDR1 LGHNA and CDR2 YSLEER. CDR3 in DNA: TGCGCCAGCAGCCAAGACAGGAAGAGAAGCAATCAGCCCCAGCATTTT. This gives the protein CASSQDRKRSNQPQHF.

The J gene is TRBJ2-1, the V gene TRBV20-1; perhaps TRBD1 as D (5 bases). Germline CDR1 DFQATT, CDR2 SNEGSKA (reference sequence). The CDR3 consists of 11 residues. With 5 bases removed from V and 11 bases from J, the gap between germline ends came to 13 bases. CDR3 bases: TGCAGTGCTTCCAGGGTTAGTCAGCAGTTCTTC. As protein: CSASRVSQQFF.

This chain links TRBV20-1 with TRBJ2-1; 7 bases fit TRBD1. CDR1 is DFQATT, CDR2 SNEGSKA, per germline (reference sequence). Trimming removed 6 bases from V and 10 bases from J; junction bases left unmatched: 15. The CDR3 has 14 amino acids. The CDR3 reads CSATRHRGPLEQFF. In DNA form, the CDR3 reads TGCAGTGCCACTCGTCATAGGGGGCCGCTAGAGCAGTTCTTC.

The genes are TRBV12-3 or TRBV12-4 and TRBJ2-1; possibly TRBD2 for D (6 bases). Trimming stripped 2 bases from V and 6 bases from J, with 14 bases between. The CDR3 extends over 15 amino acids. CDR3 amino acids: CASSLWGLGVNEQFF. The CDR3 coding sequence is TGTGCCAGCAGTTTATGGGGACTCGGCGTCAATGAGCAGTTCTTC.

The V and J genes are TRBV7-9 and TRBJ2-7; D is undetermined. The germline CDR1 and CDR2 sequences are SEHNR and FQNEAQ (reference sequence). Trimming removed 5 bases at V and 1 base at J, with 12 bases between. The CDR3 consists of 14 residues. CDR3 residues: CASSIDTRSYEQYF. The CDR3 bases are TGTGCCAGCAGCATAGACACACGGTCCTACGAGCAGTACTTC.

This clonotype occurred a few times. The chain employs TRBV7-6 and TRBJ2-1; TRBD1 matches at 8 bases. This CDR3 is built from 14 residues. The V gene's germline CDR1 is SGHVS and CDR2 FNYEAQ. Trimming at V came to 3 bases and at J to 4 bases, leaving 2 bases not matched to a gene. The CDR3, as DNA: TGTGCCAGCAGCTTGACAGGGGCTTACAATGAGCAGTTCTTC. This gives the protein CASSLTGAYNEQFF.

This clonotype was counted only a few times. The V gene is TRBV7-2, the J gene TRBJ2-2, with D possibly being TRBD1 or TRBD2 (5 bases each). CDR3 length equals 16 residues. The germline V gene encodes CDR1 SGHTA and CDR2 FQGNSA. V gave up 2 bases and J gave up 9 bases, with 19 bases separating them. The CDR3: CASSLLIFRGRRELFF. In DNA form, the CDR3 reads TGTGCCAGCAGCTTACTAATATTCCGGGGCCGCCGGGAGCTGTTTTTT. Together with reference TRBV7-2 and TRBJ2-2, the CDR3 gives the full variable domain: GAGVSQSPSNKVTEKGKDVELRCDPISGHTALYWYRQSLGQGLEFLIYFQGNSAPDKSGLPSDRFSAERTGGSVSTLTIQRTQQEDSAVYLCASSLLIFRGRRELFFGEGSRLTVL.

A few counts support this clonotype. V usage is TRBV14 and J usage is TRBJ2-3; D assignment may be TRBD1 or TRBD2 (6 bases each). Germline V CDR1 and CDR2: SGHDN, FVKESK. V lost 1 base, J lost 2 bases, and 13 bases lay in between. The length of the CDR3 is 16 residues. CDR3 nucleotides: TGTGCCAGCAGCCAAGTTCCGGGGGCCCCCACAGATACGCAGTATTTT. Amino acids: CASSQVPGAPTDTQYF.

The chain has TRBV18 and TRBJ2-2; 11 bases align to TRBD1. Unmatched junction bases numbered 9, after V lost 3 bases and J lost 3 bases. CDR3 size: 18 residues. The V gene's germline CDR1 is KGHSH and CDR2 LQKENI. The CDR3 is CASSPSDPGQGDTGELFF. In nucleotides, the CDR3 is TGTGCCAGCTCACCGTCGGACCCGGGACAGGGGGACACCGGGGAGCTGTTTTTT.

The chain carries TRBV5-1 and TRBJ1-2; perhaps TRBD1 as D (5 bases). This CDR3 has 15 residues. CDR1 and CDR2 (germline): SGHRS, YFSETQ. Trimming pared 0 bases from V and 4 bases from J, leaving 13 bases between. The DNA for the CDR3 is TGCGCCAGCAGCTTGGAAACCCAGGGATTCTATGGCTACACCTTC. Protein product: CASSLETQGFYGYTF.

This chain joins TRBV10-3 and TRBJ2-2; D is unclear. V was cut by 4 bases and J by 2 bases, with 11 bases left in between. The CDR3 consists of 15 residues. The germline gives CDR1 ENHRY, CDR2 SYGVKD. In DNA, the CDR3 is TGTGCCATCAGTGTAGTGTACAGCAACACCGGGGAGCTGTTTTTT. Translation gives CAISVVYSNTGELFF.

This clonotype was picked up a small number of times. The rearrangement uses TRBV10-2 and TRBJ2-1, with no clear D. The CDR3 is made up of 15 amino acids. V lost 0 bases to trimming and J lost 0 bases, with 6 bases between them. CDR1 is WSHSY and CDR2 is SAAADI in the germline V gene. The CDR3 reads CASSESTSSYNEQFF. CDR3 coding DNA: TGCGCCAGCAGTGAGTCGACGAGCTCCTACAATGAGCAGTTCTTC.

This clonotype has only a few counts. The rearrangement links TRBV7-8 to TRBJ2-5; a possible D gene is TRBD2 (5 bases). The CDR3 loop spans 18 amino acids. Trimming cost V 7 bases and J 2 bases, with 26 bases left between them. CDR1 and CDR2 from the germline V gene are SGHVS and FQNEAQ. The CDR3 DNA sequence: TGTGCCAGCATCCCTGGGCGGGTCCGAGTCAAGAAACAAGAGACCCAGTACTTC. This translates into CASIPGRVRVKKQETQYF.

The V gene is TRBV10-2, the J gene TRBJ1-5; D is ambiguous. V lost 0 bases to trimming and J lost 6 bases, with 12 bases between them. CDR3 length: 15 amino acids. The germline V gene has CDR1 WSHSY and CDR2 SAAADI. CDR3 coding DNA: TGCGCCAGCAGTGAGTCGGGAAGGGAGGGTCAGCCCCAGCATTTT. Translating it yields CASSESGREGQPQHF.

V and J are TRBV25-1 and TRBJ1-1; TRBD1 matches at 7 bases. The CDR3 length is 15 residues. Germline V gene sequence: CDR1 MGHDK, CDR2 SYGVNS. The V and J ends lost 2 bases and 1 base, in that order; junction bases with no gene match: 4. The chain's CDR3 is CASSETTGRNTEAFF. CDR3 coding DNA: TGTGCCAGCAGTGAAACGACAGGGCGGAACACTGAAGCTTTCTTT.

The chain joins TRBV10-3 to TRBJ1-1; D is ambiguous. V lost 8 bases, J lost 1 base, and 11 bases lay in between. The CDR3 is 13 amino acids. Germline V gene data show CDR1 as ENHRY and CDR2 as SYGVKD. Written as DNA, the CDR3 is TGTGCCATCGCAATAAGTACGAACACTGAAGCTTTCTTT. Protein product: CAIAISTNTEAFF.

The rearrangement joins TRBV10-3 to TRBJ2-1; tentative D call: TRBD2 (5 bases). Germline V CDR1 and CDR2: ENHRY, SYGVKD. CDR3 length: 14 residues. Trimming left V 5 bases short and J 1 base short, with 9 bases between. CDR3 amino acids: CAISSGGSYNEQFF. The CDR3 coding sequence is TGTGCCATCAGTAGCGGAGGATCCTACAATGAGCAGTTCTTC.

This clonotype was detected a few times. At one of its ends the junction is not consistent with the germline gene, which may arise from a read error. This chain connects TRBV5-1 to TRBJ1-2; 8 nucleotides agree with TRBD1. Germline CDR1 reads SGHRS; CDR2 reads YFSETQ. The length of the CDR3 is 13 residues. The CDR3 DNA sequence: TGCGCCATCAGCCGAGGACAGGGTGCTGGCTACACCTTC. Translated, it gives CAISRGQGAGYTF.

CDR3 protein: CSATGTNQETQYF. CDR3 coding DNA: TGCAGTGCTACCGGGACCAACCAAGAGACCCAGTACTTC. The V call is TRBV20-1, the J call TRBJ2-5, with D perhaps TRBD1 or TRBD2 (5 bases each). Trimming pared 4 bases from V and 0 bases from J, leaving 9 bases between. This CDR3 is built from 13 residues. Germline lookup yields CDR1 DFQATT and CDR2 SNEGSKA (reference sequence).

This clonotype came up many times. The rearrangement joins TRBV4-1 to TRBJ1-5; D call uncertain. The CDR3 is made up of 15 amino acids. The V end lost 4 bases, the J end lost 1 base, and 11 bases lay between the germline ends. Germline V gene sequence: CDR1 MGHRA, CDR2 YSYEKL. In DNA form, the CDR3 reads TGCGCCAGCAGCCGGCGGTGGGTGAGCAATCAGCCCCAGCATTTT. This gives the protein CASSRRWVSNQPQHF.

The chain has TRBV19 and TRBJ1-6; D is unclear. The germline CDR1 and CDR2 sequences are LNHDA and SQIVND (reference sequence). V was pared by 1 base and J by 7 bases, with 8 bases between. This CDR3 region has 14 residues. In DNA, the CDR3 is TGTGCCAGTAGTATAGCCTCGGCAAATTCACCCCTCCACTTT. Protein product: CASSIASANSPLHF. Filled out from reference TRBV19 and TRBJ1-6, the complete variable domain reads DGGITQSPKYLFRKEGQNVTLSCEQNLNHDAMYWYRQDPGQGLRLIYYSQIVNDFQKGDIAEGYSVSREKKESFPLTVTSAQKNPTAFYLCASSIASANSPLHFGNGTRLTVT.

The chain joins TRBV20-1 to TRBJ2-3; 7 bases map to TRBD2. The length of the CDR3 is 16 residues. V was clipped by 2 bases and J by 1 base; unmatched bases: 9. The germline V gene encodes CDR1 DFQATT and CDR2 SNEGSKA (reference sequence). CDR3 loop: CSARNRKAGRTDTQYF. The CDR3 nucleotides read TGCAGTGCTAGAAATAGAAAAGCGGGGCGCACAGATACGCAGTATTTT.

This clonotype was observed many times. V gene TRBV12-3 or TRBV12-4 combines with J gene TRBJ1-1; D is unclear. This CDR3 is 11 amino acids long. Trimming cost V 6 bases and J 2 bases, with 4 bases left between them. Here the CDR3 reads CASRSNTEAFF. The CDR3 DNA is TGTGCCAGCAGGTCAAACACTGAAGCTTTCTTT.